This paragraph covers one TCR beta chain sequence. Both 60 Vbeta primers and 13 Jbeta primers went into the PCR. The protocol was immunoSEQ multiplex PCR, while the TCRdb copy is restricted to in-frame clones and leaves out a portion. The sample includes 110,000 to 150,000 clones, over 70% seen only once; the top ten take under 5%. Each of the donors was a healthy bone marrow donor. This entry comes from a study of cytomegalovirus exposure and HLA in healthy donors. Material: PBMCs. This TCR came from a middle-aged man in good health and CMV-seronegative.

The DNA for the CDR3 is TGTGCCAGCAGAGGAGGAGCAGCAACTAATGAAAAACTGTTTTTT. Its protein is CASRGGAATNEKLFF. V is TRBV27 and J is TRBJ1-4; D is unresolved. Trimming removed 6 bases at V and 0 bases at J, with 11 bases between. The CDR3 runs 15 residues. From germline, CDR1 is MNHEY and CDR2 SMNVEV (reference sequence). The full variable domain, completed using reference TRBV27 and TRBJ1-4, is EAQVTQNPRYLITVTGKKLTVTCSQNMNHEYMSWYRQDPGLGLRQIYYSMNVEVTDKGDVPEGYKVSRKEKRNFPLILESPSPNQTSLYFCASRGGAATNEKLFFGSGTQLSVL.